This T cell receptor (beta chain) was captured by sequencing in a study of T cell responses to AZD1222 COVID-19 vaccine. Study outcomes and limitations: With dominance at 160-218 and 743-854, vaccine-associated CD4 TCRs spanned spike. Sampled repertoires all dated from after the peak T cell response. Females made up more of the donors, who were largely white British, and clonal diversity may have come out too low. The study reported that nearly half of spike-specific TCRs target unmutated variant regions.

Worth noting for this clone: Its target is unknown.

Germline loops: CDR1 LNHDA, CDR2 SQIVND (reference sequence). This CDR3 is built from 15 residues. V dropped 9 bases and J dropped 0 bases, with 17 bases sitting between them. Profiling relied on immunoSEQ multiplex PCR, and the TCRdb table lists in-frame clones only, not all of them. The data contain about 98,000 clones, around 86% of them singletons. This chain connects TRBV19 to TRBJ1-2; no clear D gene. Here the sequenced sample was peripheral blood, taken on day 0 of AZD1222 vaccination. This receptor was identified in an adult in good health. CDR3 sequence reads: CASTGGEVPNYGYTF. The DNA of the CDR3 is TGTGCCAGCACCGGCGGGGAGGTCCCTAACTATGGCTACACCTTC. Using reference TRBV19 and TRBJ1-2 for the parts outside the CDR3, the full variable domain is DGGITQSPKYLFRKEGQNVTLSCEQNLNHDAMYWYRQDPGQGLRLIYYSQIVNDFQKGDIAEGYSVSREKKESFPLTVTSAQKNPTAFYLCASTGGEVPNYGYTFGSGTRLTVV.